One and the same sample provided the 21 T cell receptor beta chains below, sequenced in a study of blood T cell repertoires in COVID-19. Assay: immunoSEQ multiplex PCR; the TCRdb copy retains only in-frame clones and omits some. The top ten clones hold around a sixth of a sample with 75,000 or so clones, less than 90% of them seen once. The sequencing input was peripheral blood. These TCRs come from a woman aged 80 or older with acute or convalescent COVID-19.

The CDR3 loop is CASSPRREFVDTQYF. In nucleotides, the CDR3 is TGTGCCAGCAGTCCTCGAAGGGAGTTCGTAGATACGCAGTATTTT. This rearrangement joins TRBV7-8 to TRBJ2-3; a possible D gene is TRBD2 (5 bases). V lost 6 bases and J lost 5, with 18 bases in between. In germline, CDR1 is SGHVS, CDR2 FQNEAQ. CDR3 length: 15 residues.

This chain connects TRBV3-1 (or the pseudogene TRBV3-2) to TRBJ1-2, with 12 positions matching TRBD1. V shed 8 bases, J shed 8 bases, and the junction held 3 bases outside the gene matches. Germline CDR1 reads LGHDT; CDR2 reads YNNKEL (reference sequence). The CDR3 has 12 amino acids. CDR3 amino acids: CASLGQGAGYTF. In DNA, the CDR3 is TGTGCCAGCCTGGGACAGGGGGCAGGCTACACCTTC.

This rearrangement joins TRBV4-2 to TRBJ2-7; 7 positions match TRBD2. CDR3 size: 12 residues. With V trimmed by 7 bases and J by 7 bases, 7 bases remained unmatched. The germline CDR1 and CDR2 sequences are LGHNA and YNFKEQ. The CDR3 loop is CASTSPGGEQYF. The CDR3 nucleotides are TGTGCCAGCACCTCGCCGGGAGGTGAGCAGTACTTC.

This clone came up once. The V and J genes are TRBV7-2 and TRBJ2-6; 8 nucleotides match TRBD1. V lost 3 bases to trimming and J lost 3 bases; unmatched junction nucleotides: 7. The CDR3 totals 17 residues. CDR1 is SGHTA, CDR2 FQGNSA, per germline. The CDR3 region is CASSFGQGRDGANVLTF. In nucleotides, the CDR3 is TGTGCCAGCAGCTTCGGACAGGGAAGGGATGGGGCCAACGTCCTGACTTTC.

The rearrangement uses TRBV3-1 (or the pseudogene TRBV3-2) and TRBJ2-1; the D gene is possibly TRBD2 (5 bases). From germline, CDR1 is LGHDT and CDR2 YNNKEL (reference sequence). CDR3 length: 15 residues. Trimming removed 2 bases at V and 9 bases at J, with 17 bases between. The CDR3 loop is CASSQQILARGEQFF. DNA for the CDR3: TGTGCCAGCAGCCAACAGATTCTAGCTAGAGGTGAGCAGTTCTTC.

V gene TRBV3-1 (or the pseudogene TRBV3-2) combines with J gene TRBJ1-2, with D tentatively TRBD1 (6 bases). The length of the CDR3 is 13 residues. The V end was cut by 4 bases, the J end by 2 bases, with 8 bases between. Germline V CDR1 and CDR2: LGHDT, YNNKEL (reference sequence). The chain's CDR3 is CASSLDRNYGYTF. The CDR3 coding sequence is TGTGCCAGCAGCCTCGACAGGAACTATGGCTACACCTTC.

The V gene is TRBV5-6, the J gene TRBJ2-3; TRBD2 agrees at 11 bases. With 1 base clipped from V and 1 base from J, the junction kept 8 bases outside the gene matches. CDR3 length: 18 amino acids. CDR1 SGHDT and CDR2 YYEEEE come from the germline V gene. CDR3: CASSLLLAGGRGTDTQYF. The CDR3 coding sequence is TGTGCCAGCAGCTTGTTGCTAGCGGGGGGCCGGGGCACAGATACGCAGTATTTT.

The gene calls are TRBV19 and TRBJ2-1; TRBD2 agrees at 9 bases. From germline, CDR1 is LNHDA and CDR2 SQIVND (reference sequence). J lost 3 bases, V lost 8 bases, and 8 bases had no gene match. This CDR3 comprises 15 residues. CDR3 nucleotides: TGTGCCAGTGGGGCAAGCGGGGGGCTCTACAATGAGCAGTTCTTC. This gives the protein CASGASGGLYNEQFF.

This clone has just a few counts. The chain recombines TRBV19 with TRBJ2-1; possible D gene TRBD2, 7 bases. The CDR3 covers 15 residues. The V gene lost 1 base and the J gene lost 4 bases, with 11 bases spanning the gap. Germline assignment: CDR1 LNHDA and CDR2 SQIVND (reference sequence). The CDR3 region has the DNA TGTGCCAGTAGTATAGCGGGGGGCGCATACAATGAGCAGTTCTTC. This gives the protein CASSIAGGAYNEQFF.

The chain couples TRBV7-9 to TRBJ2-5; 13 bases are a match to TRBD2. CDR3 length: 17 residues. CDR1 is SEHNR and CDR2 is FQNEAQ in the germline V gene (reference sequence). The junction had 9 bases not matched to a gene; V was cut back by 2 bases and J by 6 bases. CDR3 amino acids: CASSLLLAGGLIQTQYF. CDR3 nucleotides: TGTGCCAGCAGCTTACTACTAGCGGGGGGGCTGATCCAGACCCAGTACTTC.

This clone appeared once. The chain links TRBV11-3 to TRBJ1-4; 7 bases are shared with TRBD1. The CDR3 sequence is 13 residues long. With V trimmed by 4 bases and J by 4 bases, 0 bases remained unmatched. Germline V lookup: CDR1 SGHNT, CDR2 YENEEA. The CDR3, as DNA: TGTGCCAGCAGCTGGGACAGTAATGAAAAACTGTTTTTT. It yields the protein CASSWDSNEKLFF.

V usage is TRBV12-3 or TRBV12-4 and J usage is TRBJ1-2; no clear D gene. There are 13 residues in the CDR3. V was trimmed by 4 bases and J by 2 bases, leaving 8 bases between them. The CDR3 DNA reads as TGTGCCAGCAGTTGGGCAGGCAACTATGGCTACACCTTC. It encodes CASSWAGNYGYTF.

This rearrangement joins TRBV6-5 to TRBJ1-1, with 7 bases that match TRBD1. The J segment lost 1 base and the V segment lost 7 bases, leaving 6 bases of the junction unmatched. The CDR3 is made up of 14 amino acids. The germline gives CDR1 MNHEY, CDR2 SVGAGI. CDR3 amino acids: CASKPGQQNTEAFF. As DNA, the CDR3 is TGTGCCAGCAAACCGGGACAGCAGAACACTGAAGCTTTCTTT.

The table lists this clone with a count of one. This chain joins TRBV14 and TRBJ2-5, with 7 bases matching TRBD2. The V segment lost 1 base and the J segment 5 bases; nucleotides outside the gene matches: 16. Germline loops: CDR1 SGHDN, CDR2 FVKESK. The CDR3 has 18 amino acids. The CDR3 bases are TGTGCCAGCAGCCAAGGAAGGACTAGTCGGGTTTCGCTGGAGACCCAGTACTTC. Its translation is CASSQGRTSRVSLETQYF.

A few counts support this clone. This chain joins TRBV25-1 and TRBJ1-1; 9 bases map to TRBD1. CDR3 size: 16 residues. V shed 4 bases, J shed 2 bases, and the junction held 8 bases outside the gene matches. Germline assignment: CDR1 MGHDK and CDR2 SYGVNS. The CDR3 is CASSASRGQGNTEAFF. The CDR3 DNA is TGTGCCAGCAGTGCTAGTCGGGGACAGGGAAACACTGAAGCTTTCTTT.

The rearrangement joins TRBV5-1 to TRBJ2-3; D might be TRBD1 (6 bases). The CDR3 totals 14 residues. The ends were cut back, 10 bases at V and 2 bases at J, with 17 bases in the middle. The germline gives CDR1 SGHRS, CDR2 YFSETQ. CDR3 in DNA: TGCGCCGGAGCCCTGACAGGTCTCACAGATACGCAGTATTTT. Translating gives CAGALTGLTDTQYF.

The chain has TRBV7-8 and TRBJ2-7, with 10 bases aligning to TRBD1. With V trimmed by 2 bases and J by 5 bases, 12 bases remained unmatched. Germline-derived CDR1 and CDR2 are SGHVS and FQNEAQ. This CDR3 has 17 amino acids. CDR3 DNA sequence: TGTGCCAGCAGCTTATTTAGCGTGGGGACAGGGGAGGACGAGCAGTACTTC. Translating it yields CASSLFSVGTGEDEQYF.

This clone showed up just a few times. The genes are TRBV5-6 and TRBJ1-2; TRBD1 is a possible D gene (6 bases). Germline CDR1 and CDR2: SGHDT and YYEEEE. The V end was cut by 4 bases, the J end by 6 bases, with 13 bases between. This CDR3 is built from 13 residues. The CDR3 loop reads CASSNRAGDGYTF. CDR3 bases: TGTGCCAGCAGCAACAGGGCGGGGGATGGCTACACCTTC.

The chain combines TRBV9 with TRBJ2-1; 8 bases match TRBD2. V was clipped by 0 bases and J by 0 bases; unmatched bases: 5. CDR1 and CDR2 from the germline V gene are SGDLS and YYNGEE. CDR3 length equals 17 residues. The CDR3 reads CASSVAGGSSSYNEQFF. The CDR3 DNA reads TGTGCCAGCAGCGTAGCGGGGGGGTCGAGCTCCTACAATGAGCAGTTCTTC.

This chain connects TRBV18 to TRBJ1-4; D is perhaps TRBD1 (6 bases). This CDR3 has 13 amino acids. V lost 4 bases to trimming and J lost 6 bases, with 9 bases between them. CDR1 is KGHSH, CDR2 LQKENI, per germline. CDR3 nucleotides: TGTGCCAGCTCACGACAGGCCCATGAAAAACTGTTTTTT. Its protein product is CASSRQAHEKLFF. The full variable domain, in which reference TRBV18 and TRBJ1-4 provide the parts outside the CDR3, is NAGVMQNPRHLVRRRGQEARLRCSPMKGHSHVYWYRQLPEEGLKFMVYLQKENIIDESGMPKERFSAEFPKEGPSILRIQQVVRGDSAAYFCASSRQAHEKLFFGSGTQLSVL.

This clone appeared a single time. One end of the junction varies from germline; a read error may be responsible. The chain combines TRBV2 with TRBJ1-2, with 8 bases matching TRBD1. Germline V lookup: CDR1 SNHLY, CDR2 FYNNEI. The CDR3 totals 15 residues. Written as DNA, the CDR3 is TGTGCCAGCAGAGAAGGGGACAGGTCAACGCATGGCTACACCTTC. It is translated as CASREGDRSTHGYTF.